Following are 6 T cell receptor beta chains from one sample sequenced in a study of blood T cell repertoires in COVID-19. Profiled with immunoSEQ multiplex PCR; TCRdb holds only in-frame clones, not every one. The sample contains over 100,000 clones, 65% to 90% of which appear only once. Sequences were obtained from peripheral blood. These receptors came from an elderly man with acute or convalescent COVID-19.

This chain joins TRBV4-3 and TRBJ2-7, with 9 bases aligning to TRBD1. Germline V gene sequence: CDR1 LGHNA, CDR2 YSLEER. The CDR3 is 15 residues long. The V segment lost 3 bases and the J segment 0 bases; nucleotides outside the gene matches: 3. The CDR3 sequence: CASSHGTGSSYEQYF. In DNA form, the CDR3 reads TGCGCCAGCAGCCACGGGACAGGGAGCTCCTACGAGCAGTACTTC.

The J gene is TRBJ1-1, the V gene TRBV19, with D maybe TRBD1 (6 bases). The CDR3 is 14 amino acids. Deletions cut 1 base from V and 6 bases from J, with 12 bases between. The germline gives CDR1 LNHDA, CDR2 SQIVND (reference sequence). In DNA form, the CDR3 reads TGTGCCAGTAGTATAGCCACAGGGCTGCCTGAAGCTTTCTTT. This translates into CASSIATGLPEAFF.

This clone has just a few counts. The gene calls are TRBV5-4 and TRBJ2-7; 11 bases fit TRBD2. V shed 5 bases, J shed 7 bases, and the junction held 5 bases outside the gene matches. Germline assignment: CDR1 SGHNT and CDR2 YYREEE (reference sequence). There are 13 residues in the CDR3. In nucleotides, the CDR3 is TGTGCCAGCAGATATGGACTAGCGGGTGAGCAGTACTTC. It encodes CASRYGLAGEQYF.

The chain employs TRBV25-1 and TRBJ1-2; D is unresolved. V dropped 3 bases and J dropped 0 bases, with 8 bases sitting between them. The CDR3 totals 14 residues. Per germline, CDR1 MGHDK and CDR2 SYGVNS. The CDR3 sequence is CASSDAVANYGYTF. CDR3 DNA: TGTGCCAGCAGTGATGCAGTCGCTAACTATGGCTACACCTTC.

The V gene is TRBV11-2, the J gene TRBJ2-4, with D perhaps TRBD2 (6 bases). The CDR3 covers 12 residues. Looked up from germline, CDR1 is SGHAT and CDR2 is FQNNGV. The germline V and J ends were trimmed by 2 bases and 12 bases, with 11 bases remaining between them. The CDR3 DNA reads TGTGCCAGCAGCTTATCACCTAGCGCTCAGTACTTC. It encodes CASSLSPSAQYF. The full variable domain, with the rest looked up from reference TRBV11-2 and TRBJ2-4, is EAGVAQSPRYKIIEKRQSVAFWCNPISGHATLYWYQQILGQGPKLLIQFQNNGVVDDSQLPKDRFSAERLKGVDSTLKIQPAKLEDSAVYLCASSLSPSAQYFGAGTRLSVL.

This sequence joins TRBV28 and TRBJ2-4; 8 bases map to TRBD1. CDR1 and CDR2 (germline): MDHEN, SYDVKM. The length of the CDR3 is 12 residues. The trim removed 7 bases at V and 5 bases at J, leaving 1 base unmatched. CDR3 in amino acids: CASTGGQNIQYF. CDR3 DNA sequence: TGTGCCAGCACAGGGGGCCAAAACATTCAGTACTTC.